These 31 T cell receptor beta chains came from one sample sequenced in a study of cytomegalovirus exposure and HLA in healthy donors (dated by TCRdb to the late 2010s). Library generation was performed with the immunoSEQ multiplex PCR assay. A mixture of 60 forward primers for TCR Vbeta segments and 13 reverse primers for TCR Jbeta segments was used in the multiplex PCR. This immuneACCESS table, as held by TCRdb, lists in-frame sequences with V and J called but not all clones. Of the missing ones, under half trace to an unresolved V gene in checked studies; the others have no known cause. This sample is represented by fewer than 150,000 clones; over 60% of them were singletons. Under 5.5% of the sample lies in the top ten. Sequencing was carried out using PBMCs. The receptor source for this set is a woman between 50 and 59 years old in good health and CMV-seronegative.

This chain links TRBV7-9 with TRBJ2-7; 8 bases are a match to TRBD1. Germline V lookup: CDR1 SEHNR, CDR2 FQNEAQ (reference sequence). This CDR3 has 14 residues. Germline trimming cut 3 bases from V and 7 bases from J; bases unmatched to any gene: 8. The CDR3, as DNA: TGTGCCAGCAGCTTGCAGGGGGCGCCGGGTGAGCAGTACTTC. Translating it yields CASSLQGAPGEQYF.

This clone came up once. J is TRBJ2-7 and V is TRBV19; 14 bases agree with TRBD2. The CDR3 sequence is 15 residues long. Unmatched junction bases numbered 4, after V lost 3 bases and J lost 6 bases. Germline-derived CDR1 and CDR2 are LNHDA and SQIVND (reference sequence). The CDR3 DNA sequence: TGTGCCAGTAGTATCGTGGGACTAGCGGGGGCCGAGCAGTACTTC. As protein: CASSIVGLAGAEQYF. The whole variable domain, filled in from reference TRBV19 and TRBJ2-7, reads DGGITQSPKYLFRKEGQNVTLSCEQNLNHDAMYWYRQDPGQGLRLIYYSQIVNDFQKGDIAEGYSVSREKKESFPLTVTSAQKNPTAFYLCASSIVGLAGAEQYFGPGTRLTVT.

The V call is TRBV6-5, the J call TRBJ1-6; D gene ambiguous. Germline V gene sequence: CDR1 MNHEY, CDR2 SVGAGI. Trimming shortened V by 6 bases and J by 6 bases, and 12 bases separated the two germline ends. CDR3 length: 14 amino acids. The CDR3 DNA sequence: TGTGCCAGCAGCCGACCGGGAGGTAATTCACCCCTCCACTTT. Amino acids: CASSRPGGNSPLHF.

The rearrangement joins TRBV18 to TRBJ1-1; possibly TRBD1 for D (6 bases). Germline values: CDR1 KGHSH, CDR2 LQKENI. There are 15 residues in the CDR3. V was pared by 2 bases and J by 1 base, with 11 bases between. The CDR3 spells CASSPMGGGNTEAFF. CDR3 sequence (DNA): TGTGCCAGCTCACCAATGGGAGGGGGGAACACTGAAGCTTTCTTT.

This clone was found a few times. The chain links TRBV4-3 to TRBJ2-7; D call uncertain. Looked up from germline, CDR1 is LGHNA and CDR2 is YSLEER. This CDR3 is 13 amino acids long. Trimming pared 0 bases from V and 3 bases from J, leaving 6 bases between. The CDR3 DNA follows: TGCGCCAGCAGCCAAGACCTCCGCTACGAGCAGTACTTC. Protein sequence: CASSQDLRYEQYF.

The chain has TRBV18 and TRBJ1-2, with 9 bases that match TRBD1. The CDR3 has 15 residues. Per the germline V gene, CDR1 is KGHSH and CDR2 is LQKENI. The V gene end was trimmed by 4 bases and the J gene end by 4 bases; junction bases not matched to a gene: 7. The CDR3 coding sequence is TGTGCCAGCTCACTTAGCGGGACAGGGCCCTATGGCTACACCTTC. This codes for CASSLSGTGPYGYTF.

The genes are TRBV10-3 and TRBJ2-5, with TRBD2 identical over 11 bases. CDR1 is ENHRY and CDR2 is SYGVKD in the germline V gene. J was trimmed by 1 base and V by 5 bases; bases with no gene match: 3. The length of the CDR3 is 15 residues. CDR3 DNA: TGTGCCATCAGTTCCGGGACTAGCGGCCAAGAGACCCAGTACTTC. Amino acids: CAISSGTSGQETQYF.

The chain uses TRBV6-6 and TRBJ1-6; no definite D call. The CDR3 covers 15 residues. Looked up from germline, CDR1 is MNHNY and CDR2 is SVGAGI (reference sequence). V gave up 6 bases and J gave up 10 bases, with 19 bases separating them. The CDR3 is CASRPSGFGLSPLHF. The CDR3 nucleotides are TGTGCCAGCAGGCCGAGCGGTTTCGGTCTATCACCCCTCCACTTT.

This clone was seen a few times. The rearrangement joins TRBV6-1 to TRBJ1-5, with TRBD1 as a possible D gene (5 bases). V gave up 5 bases and J gave up 3 bases, with 8 bases separating them. Germline V gene sequence: CDR1 MNHNS, CDR2 SASEGT. The length of the CDR3 is 13 residues. The CDR3 protein is CASSQQANQPQHF. The CDR3 bases are TGTGCCAGCAGTCAACAGGCCAATCAGCCCCAGCATTTT.

The J gene is TRBJ2-7, the V gene TRBV2; TRBD1 is a possible D gene (7 bases). This CDR3 is built from 14 residues. Trimming shortened V by 4 bases and J by 2 bases, and 12 bases separated the two germline ends. The V gene's germline CDR1 is SNHLY and CDR2 FYNNEI. The CDR3 coding sequence is TGTGCCAGCAGTGCCAGGGGGGATACCTACGAGCAGTACTTC. This encodes CASSARGDTYEQYF.

This clone was recorded only once. The chain has TRBV6-5 and TRBJ1-1; possible D gene TRBD1, 6 bases. The CDR3 contains 14 residues. V lost 8 bases, J lost 0 bases, and 13 bases lay in between. Looked up from germline, CDR1 is MNHEY and CDR2 is SVGAGI. CDR3 bases: TGTGCCAGCTCCTACAGGGACATGAACACTGAAGCTTTCTTT. Translation: CASSYRDMNTEAFF.

This sequence joins TRBV7-2 and TRBJ1-2; TRBD1 aligns across 10 bases. The CDR3 is 15 amino acids. Germline lookup yields CDR1 SGHTA and CDR2 FQGNSA. V was clipped by 2 bases and J by 6 bases; unmatched bases: 6. DNA of the CDR3: TGTGCCAGCAGCTTACCACCGGGACAGGGGAATGGCTACACCTTC. Amino acids: CASSLPPGQGNGYTF. Drawing the rest from reference TRBV7-2 and TRBJ1-2, the complete variable domain is GAGVSQSPSNKVTEKGKDVELRCDPISGHTALYWYRQSLGQGLEFLIYFQGNSAPDKSGLPSDRFSAERTGGSVSTLTIQRTQQEDSAVYLCASSLPPGQGNGYTFGSGTRLTVV.

The chain is built from TRBV19 and TRBJ1-2; maybe TRBD1 (6 bases). With 4 bases removed from V and 4 bases from J, the gap between germline ends came to 13 bases. The CDR3 has 14 amino acids. Germline CDR1 and CDR2: LNHDA and SQIVND (reference sequence). CDR3 sequence: CASSSQGPPYGYTF. The CDR3 DNA sequence: TGTGCCAGTAGTAGTCAGGGGCCTCCCTATGGCTACACCTTC. Supplemented by reference TRBV19 and TRBJ1-2, the full variable domain reads DGGITQSPKYLFRKEGQNVTLSCEQNLNHDAMYWYRQDPGQGLRLIYYSQIVNDFQKGDIAEGYSVSREKKESFPLTVTSAQKNPTAFYLCASSSQGPPYGYTFGSGTRLTVV.

To note about this clone: The same CDR3 can be traced to other DNA sequences in this sample. The rearrangement joins TRBV7-9 to TRBJ2-7, with 11 bases aligning to TRBD1. Looked up from germline, CDR1 is SEHNR and CDR2 is FQNEAQ (reference sequence). The V and J ends lost 3 bases and 2 bases, in that order; junction bases with no gene match: 0. This CDR3 is built from 14 residues. The CDR3 region has the DNA TGTGCCAGCAGCTTGGGACAGGGGGCCTACGAGCAGTACTTC. Its translation is CASSLGQGAYEQYF. Together with reference TRBV7-9 and TRBJ2-7, the CDR3 gives the full variable domain: DTGVSQNPRHKITKRGQNVTFRCDPISEHNRLYWYRQTLGQGPEFLTYFQNEAQLEKSRLLSDRFSAERPKGSFSTLEIQRTEQGDSAMYLCASSLGQGAYEQYFGPGTRLTVT.

The rearrangement uses TRBV30 and TRBJ1-2; perhaps TRBD1 as D (6 bases). Trimming cost V 4 bases and J 12 bases, with 21 bases left between them. Germline CDR1 and CDR2: GTSNPN and SVGIG (reference sequence). CDR3 length: 13 amino acids. The CDR3, as DNA: TGTGCCTGGACCCAGCACCAGCAGGGGCTTCACACCTTC. Protein sequence: CAWTQHQQGLHTF.

The V and J genes are TRBV6-6 and TRBJ2-5; 9 positions agree with TRBD1. Judging by the DNA end, TRBJ2-7 fits better; the J call may be wrong. The CDR3 is 16 residues long. The germline V gene encodes CDR1 MNHNY and CDR2 SVGAGI (reference sequence). The CDR3 loop is CASSRDRAPFTYEQYF. Here the CDR3 DNA reads TGTGCCAGCAGTCGGGACAGGGCCCCTTTCACCTACGAGCAGTACTTC.

V usage is TRBV9 and J usage is TRBJ2-1, with 7 bases aligning to TRBD2. Per germline, CDR1 SGDLS and CDR2 YYNGEE. With 0 bases clipped from V and 9 bases from J, the junction kept 12 bases outside the gene matches. There are 16 residues in the CDR3. The CDR3 here is CASSVDLVGSGVEQFF. In DNA, the CDR3 is TGTGCCAGCAGCGTAGATTTAGTGGGAAGCGGGGTTGAGCAGTTCTTC.

The chain is built from TRBV4-1 and TRBJ2-5; D is uncertain. This CDR3 comprises 14 residues. Germline-derived CDR1 and CDR2 are MGHRA and YSYEKL. Trimming took 2 bases from V and 2 from J, leaving 9 bases between them. This chain's CDR3 is CASSQPGFQETQYF. The CDR3 nucleotides read TGCGCCAGCAGCCAACCCGGGTTTCAAGAGACCCAGTACTTC.

The chain is built from TRBV5-6 and TRBJ2-3; D gene uncertain. Between the trimmed V and J ends, which lost 6 bases and 3 bases, there was a span of 11 bases. The CDR3 loop spans 13 amino acids. The germline V gene encodes CDR1 SGHDT and CDR2 YYEEEE. CDR3 residues: CASKKSQTDTQYF. The CDR3 nucleotides are TGTGCCAGCAAAAAATCACAAACAGATACGCAGTATTTT. Combining the CDR3 with reference TRBV5-6 and TRBJ2-3 gives the whole variable domain DAGVTQSPTHLIKTRGQQVTLRCSPKSGHDTVSWYQQALGQGPQFIFQYYEEEERQRGNFPDRFSGHQFPNYSSELNVNALLLGDSALYLCASKKSQTDTQYFGPGTRLTVL.

This clone has a handful of counts. CDR3 amino acids: CASSYGAGEEKLFF. The CDR3 DNA sequence: TGTGCCAGCAGTTATGGGGCAGGGGAGGAAAAACTGTTTTTT. The rearrangement uses TRBV6-5 and TRBJ1-4; D might be TRBD1 (6 bases). The CDR3 is 14 residues long. V shed 3 bases and J shed 8 bases, with 13 bases lying between them. Germline V gene sequence: CDR1 MNHEY, CDR2 SVGAGI.

The V and J genes are TRBV9 and TRBJ1-2; 7 bases line up with TRBD1. The CDR3 spans 15 residues. J was trimmed by 0 bases and V by 0 bases; bases with no gene match: 2. The germline gives CDR1 SGDLS, CDR2 YYNGEE. This CDR3 is CASSVGDSPNYGYTF. The CDR3 DNA reads TGTGCCAGCAGCGTAGGGGACAGTCCTAACTATGGCTACACCTTC.

The CDR3 spells CASGTATGLFRDNSPLHF. CDR3 coding DNA: TGTGCCAGCGGAACCGCGACAGGCCTCTTTAGAGATAATTCACCCCTCCACTTT. The chain carries TRBV28 and TRBJ1-6; a weak D match, TRBD1 (6 bases). The CDR3 is made up of 18 amino acids. The germline V gene has CDR1 MDHEN and CDR2 SYDVKM. Trimming stripped 8 bases from V and 5 bases from J, with 25 bases between.

V usage is TRBV2 and J usage is TRBJ2-1; D is possibly TRBD2 (5 bases). Germline-derived CDR1 and CDR2 are SNHLY and FYNNEI. This CDR3 contains 14 residues. The V end lost 3 bases, the J end lost 6 bases, and 12 bases lay between the germline ends. CDR3 sequence (DNA): TGTGCCAGCAGTGATTGGGCTAGCCTCAATGAGCAGTTCTTC. Amino acids: CASSDWASLNEQFF.

This clone was counted only a few times. V and J are TRBV4-1 and TRBJ2-3; 9 bases match TRBD2. The CDR3 runs to 18 residues. Looked up from germline, CDR1 is MGHRA and CDR2 is YSYEKL. After removal of 2 bases from V and 6 bases from J, the junction contained 15 bases not matched to a gene. The CDR3 protein is CASSQTAASGGLMDTQYF. CDR3 sequence (DNA): TGCGCCAGCAGCCAAACCGCGGCAAGCGGGGGGCTTATGGATACGCAGTATTTT.

The chain uses TRBV5-1 and TRBJ1-1, with TRBD1 matching over 10 bases. V dropped 7 bases and J dropped 7; count of bases not matched to a gene: 10. The germline CDR1 and CDR2 sequences are SGHRS and YFSETQ. This CDR3 has 14 amino acids. In DNA form, the CDR3 reads TGCGCCAGCCGGGGGACAGGGGCGGACGTTGAAGCTTTCTTT. It codes for CASRGTGADVEAFF.

The rearrangement uses TRBV6-1 and TRBJ1-3; no reliable D call. The germline V gene has CDR1 MNHNS and CDR2 SASEGT. The CDR3 loop spans 14 amino acids. V lost 6 bases, J lost 3 bases, and 12 bases lay in between. CDR3 nucleotides: TGTGCCAGCAGCGGAGGGATTGGTGGAAACACCATATATTTT. Its protein product is CASSGGIGGNTIYF.

J is TRBJ1-1 and V is TRBV28; D is unclear. V was shortened by 1 base and J by 1 base, with 4 bases between the two germline ends. Looked up from germline, CDR1 is MDHEN and CDR2 is SYDVKM. The CDR3 is 13 residues long. For the CDR3, the DNA is TGTGCCAGCAGTTTATTACAGAACACTGAAGCTTTCTTT. Encoded protein: CASSLLQNTEAFF. The full variable domain, in which reference TRBV28 and TRBJ1-1 provide the parts outside the CDR3, is DVKVTQSSRYLVKRTGEKVFLECVQDMDHENMFWYRQDPGLGLRLIYFSYDVKMKEKGDIPEGYSVSREKKERFSLILESASTNQTSMYLCASSLLQNTEAFFGQGTRLTVV.

The chain carries TRBV10-3 and TRBJ2-7, with D tentatively TRBD1 (7 bases). CDR1 is ENHRY, CDR2 SYGVKD, per germline. The CDR3 consists of 12 residues. Trimming took 2 bases from V and 6 from J, leaving 8 bases between them. The CDR3 sequence: CAISEQGGEQYF. CDR3 nucleotides: TGTGCCATCAGTGAGCAGGGGGGCGAGCAGTACTTC.

This clone was counted only a few times. J is TRBJ1-6 and V is TRBV19, with 12 bases aligning to TRBD1. This CDR3 spans 17 amino acids. CDR1 and CDR2 (germline): LNHDA, SQIVND (reference sequence). The J segment lost 11 bases and the V segment lost 8 bases, leaving 16 bases of the junction unmatched. The CDR3 reads CASDNAVGTGGETPLHF. The CDR3 DNA follows: TGTGCCAGTGATAACGCCGTCGGGACAGGGGGCGAAACACCCCTCCACTTT.

V gene TRBV5-5 combines with J gene TRBJ2-7, with D perhaps TRBD2 (6 bases). The CDR3 length is 15 residues. V was shortened by 1 base and J by 1 base, with 12 bases between the two germline ends. CDR1 and CDR2 (germline): SGHKS, YYEKEE (reference sequence). The CDR3 DNA reads as TGTGCCAGCAGCTTGTTCGCGGGGTTTTCCTACGAGCAGTACTTC. Residues: CASSLFAGFSYEQYF.

With respect to this clone: The same CDR3 is also encoded by other DNA sequences in this sample. The gene calls are TRBV19 and TRBJ2-2; 9 bases fit TRBD1. The CDR3 is 16 amino acids. CDR1 LNHDA and CDR2 SQIVND come from the germline V gene (reference sequence). Trimming removed 6 bases from V and 5 bases from J; junction bases left unmatched: 10. CDR3 nucleotide sequence: TGTGCCAGTAGCCTCCGGACAGGGGAAGGAACCGGGGAGCTGTTTTTT. Translation: CASSLRTGEGTGELFF.